One T cell receptor beta chain is described in this entry. This clone was seen only once. It lacks a known antigen. Base-call qualities are not available, and no considerably larger clone is one nucleotide away. The protocol used for the library was the immunoSEQ multiplex PCR assay. For the multiplex PCR, a mixture combining 60 forward primers for TCR Vbeta segments and 13 reverse primers for TCR Jbeta segments was used. Amplification of the CDR3 region of rearranged TCR beta genes was performed with a multiplex PCR assay on genomic DNA. Amplified TCR beta libraries were sequenced as 87-base-pair reads on the Illumina HiSeq System. In the authors' own workflow: A later analysis tallied 75 million to 95 million unique TCR beta chains across the 700 or so repertoires, and about 12 million of those chains were shared by two or more donors. Raw reads were error-corrected and collapsed into unique sequences with a nearest-neighbor algorithm that merged closely related sequences to remove PCR and sequencing errors. CDR3 sequences were aligned to IMGT reference sequences to assign V, D and J gene segments. For a sequence to be retained, at least a six-nucleotide match to both a V gene segment and a J gene segment was required. A rearrangement counted as productive if the CDR3 had no stop codons and remained in frame with V and J, and every other rearrangement counted as non-productive. CDR3 was defined according to IMGT convention as the region running from the second conserved V-encoded cysteine to the conserved J-encoded phenylalanine. Sequences without an unambiguous match to a single V gene segment were excluded from the earlier analysis of about 600 of the donors. An earlier analysis of a few hundred of the donors called V segments functional above 56.7% productive rearrangements and segregating when the between-donor standard deviation exceeded 5%. A statistical classification framework was built to diagnose cytomegalovirus status from the catalog of TCR beta chain sequences. A later analysis assigned V and J genes by comparing TCR nucleotide sequences with IMGT/GENE-DB human TR gene sequences. The TCRdist pipeline was used in a later analysis to assign CDR3 sequences and most-parsimonious VDJ recombination scenarios. In a later analysis, each TCR beta chain was defined by its CDR3 amino acid sequence together with its V-gene family, and reads lacking a unique V-gene family were excluded. A later analysis removed 500 to 650 highly shared, low-generation-probability nucleotide sequences to deal with suspected cross-contamination and a sequencing artifact. In a later analysis, a clonal expansion index was calculated for each public chain from normalized within-repertoire ranks of inferred template counts. In a later analysis, generation probabilities were computed using a VDJ recombination model fitted to out-of-frame rearrangements, and the results were checked against IGoR. Hypergeometric tests were used in a later analysis to score TCR-TCR, TCR-HLA and TCR-CMV co-occurrence, with a repertoire-size bias correction applied to the TCR pairs. False discovery rates were estimated in a later analysis by permuting HLA or CMV assignments 20 times. In a later analysis, co-occurring TCRs were grouped using DBSCAN, with TCRdist sequence similarity added in when clustering inside HLA-allele-positive subsets. Repertoires with fewer than 30,000 or more than 120,000 public chains were left out of co-occurrence clustering, as were about 5 repertoires with anomalous nucleotide sharing. TCRdb took this table from immuneACCESS and kept in-frame rearrangements with V and J called. Such tables lack part of the clones; where checked against another copy, unresolved V genes explain under half of the gap, and the rest is unexplained. That table furnishes V, J and clone size, whereas the DNA furnished D and trimming. The table for this sample lists about 160,000 clones; around four fifths of them were counted only once. The ten largest clones represent around 1.9% of the sample.

The CDR3 holds 14 amino acids from the cysteine to the phenylalanine. The CDR3 DNA has 42 bases and is translated from base 1. Taken from the germline V gene, the CDR1 and CDR2 loops are SGHDN and FVKESK. V is clipped by 0 bases and J by 6 bases, and the sequence between their germline boundaries is 8 bases long. The sample originates from a study of cytomegalovirus exposure and HLA in healthy donors (dated by TCRdb to about 2017). Context from the whole study: An earlier analysis of fewer than 750 of the donors reported around 280 Gb of sequence data and 90 million to 120 million unique TCR beta sequences obtained from approximately 180 million T cells. Approximately 300 gigabases of sequencing data and roughly 90 million unique TCR sequences were included in an early release covering around 650 HLA-typed donors. Of the roughly 400 genotyped donors, approximately 82% fell in the genetic ancestry cluster associated with self-reported Caucasian donors. The study was designed to test whether signatures of past pathogen exposure could be identified by cataloging public T cell receptors. The study used immunosequencing to profile the T cell repertoires of around 600 subjects and linked those repertoires to cytomegalovirus serostatus. Besides the first cohort of about 730 subjects, a separate validation cohort made up of roughly 120 different subjects was used. The study combined high-throughput TCR immunosequencing, statistical association of individual TCRs with disease status, and machine learning to predict cytomegalovirus infection status. To study patterns of TCR occurrence, a later analysis re-analyzed previously published TCR beta repertoires from 500 to 850 donors and added high-resolution HLA genotyping. In the later analysis, no new phenotypic data were used to find candidate immune exposures; instead, reliance was placed on TCR beta sequences and their occurrence across donors. To decide whether each TCR beta V gene segment behaved as functional or pseudogenic, an earlier analysis of fewer than 750 of the donors relied on high-throughput TCR beta sequencing. Donor age, sex, ethnicity and CMV serostatus were compiled alongside the repertoire data. In a later genetic analysis, genome-wide SNP genotypes for about three fifths of the 666 donors were used, and that subset was treated as a discovery cohort. Every repertoire in the discovery cohort had been generated on one and the same sequencing platform. Both class I and class II loci were covered by HLA typing, at four-digit resolution. The number of typed donors differed by locus: about 620-640 for A, B, C, DRB1 and DQB1; 522 for DQA1; 606 for DPA1; and some 450 for DPB1. Roughly 5 DR-DQ haplotypes were treated as single units for association and clustering because of strong linkage in the cohort. Among 398 genotyped donors of the cohort, an average of around 240,000 unique TCR beta nucleotide sequences were sequenced per donor, 15% to 20% of them non-productive. On the study overall, not on this receptor specifically: Correlated functional status among segregating V segments might reflect linkage disequilibrium, but an unknown experimental factor could not be ruled out. The classifier was reported to diagnose cytomegalovirus status with high specificity and sensitivity in both the original and validation cohorts. According to a later analysis, parvovirus B19, influenza, CMV and Epstein-Barr virus appeared linked to several top co-occurrence clusters. The sequencing pipeline was judged likely to have produced a cluster of highly shared sequence variants as a technical artifact. A later analysis associated 17,000 or so TCR beta sequences with specific HLA alleles at a false discovery rate of 0.05. V-gene and J-gene trimming of TCR beta chains was associated with a missense DCLRE1C variant in a later genetic analysis, and the association was replicated in an independent cohort. According to the authors, the approach could potentially be generalized to other disease states and immunological phenotypes. Some IMGT-functional V segments, including TRBV6-2 and TRBV6-3, could not be distinguished by the 87-base-pair reads and were therefore excluded. When HLA alleles, especially DR and DQ, strongly co-occurred, TCR associations were difficult to assign to individual alleles. The study listed 150 to 200 TCR beta chains as associated with cytomegalovirus. A later analysis found that most CMV-associated TCR beta chains appeared HLA-restricted, with HLA associations seemingly driven largely by CMV exposure. A later analysis found that HLA-associated TCR beta chains were more clonally expanded and had lower generation probabilities than equally common non-associated chains. A further reported finding was that TCR beta sequences accurately predicted the HLA-A and HLA-B alleles for most subjects in the first cohort. An earlier analysis of approximately 590 of the donors showed that most TCR beta V segments appeared in productive rearrangements either about 90% or about 30% of the time, which broadly matched IMGT annotations. Because counts were too low, about 18 rarely observed V segments, including chromosome 9 orphons, were left out of the earlier analysis of approximately 580 of the donors. A few of the identified cytomegalovirus-associated TCR beta chains were confirmed in vitro to be specific for cytomegalovirus antigens. Most TCR sequences were seen in very few donors, while some public TCRs were found in many individuals. A later genetic analysis reported fewer N-insertions in productive TCRs among donors in an Asian-associated ancestry cluster than the approximately 670-donor mean. In a later analysis, the rate of TCR association differed among HLA loci, with DRB1 alleles having the most associated TCRs and HLA-C alleles having the fewest. The presence/absence analyses assumed that sequencing depth was roughly uniform across donors, and that assumption may not be true. Because HLA typing was missing for some donors at each locus, association tests included only the typed subset. Only TCR beta chains were sequenced in this cohort, and the absence of alpha or paired-chain data limited detectable features. The only immune exposure information available for the cohort was CMV serostatus.

The cohort comprised 550 to 700 healthy bone marrow donors. Cohort members were all nominally healthy when sampled, although unrecorded immune exposures were likely present. The donor was CMV seronegative and belonged to the group of 320 or so seronegative cohort members. A peripheral blood sample was collected from each donor, and TCR beta sequencing was performed on peripheral blood mononuclear cells. The Qiagen DNeasy Blood Extraction Kit was used to extract genomic DNA from the blood cell samples. The material sequenced was PBMCs. This receptor was obtained from a man aged 18 to 29 in good health and CMV-seronegative. In this chain, TRBV14 is recombined with TRBJ2-2, with the D gene uncertain. The CDR3 is CASSQDGTSGELFF. The DNA is TGTGCCAGCAGCCAAGATGGCACATCCGGGGAGCTGTTTTTT.